The next 13 T cell receptor beta chains were all read from a single sample in a study of T-cell memory formation after mild COVID-19. One entry per CDR3 protein results from TCRdb running MiXCR on the 5' RACE reads. Of about 340,000 distinct CDR3 sequences in the sample, 13% are singletons; the top ten hold about a fifth. Sequenced: PBMCs or a T cell subset sorted from them (not recorded which). The receptor set was obtained from a man younger than 35 who had mild COVID-19 (a few samples of this study predate the infection). Cell type and time point are not known.

This rearrangement joins TRBV27 to TRBJ2-7, with a weak D call TRBD2 (5 bases). V lost 6 bases and J 9 bases, leaving 21 bases between the germline ends. The V gene's germline CDR1 is MNHEY and CDR2 SMNVEV (reference sequence). This CDR3 contains 14 residues. In nucleotides, the CDR3 is TGTGCCAGCAGGAAGAGACAAGGACTCTATGTGCAGTACGTC. It codes for CASRKRQGLYVQYV.

This clonotype appeared a few times. V usage is TRBV5-5 and J usage is TRBJ2-5, with no clear D. The V end was cut by 4 bases, the J end by 5 bases, with 18 bases between. Germline V gene data show CDR1 as SGHKS and CDR2 as YYEKEE (reference sequence). This CDR3 region has 15 residues. This CDR3 is CASSQGMGIRETQYF. The CDR3 nucleotides read TGTGCCAGCAGCCAAGGCATGGGTATTCGTGAGACCCAGTACTTC.

The rearrangement links TRBV10-3 to TRBJ1-6, with D tentatively TRBD1 (5 bases). Per the germline V gene, CDR1 is ENHRY and CDR2 is SYGVKD. There are 15 residues in the CDR3. The V gene lost 4 bases and the J gene lost 5 bases, with 12 bases spanning the gap. For the CDR3, the DNA is TGTGCCATCAGTGGGGTTACGGGGGATAATTCACCCCTCCACTTT. It translates to CAISGVTGDNSPLHF.

This clonotype appeared many times. This CDR3 is CASRPRTGRVGYGYTF. In DNA form, the CDR3 reads TGTGCCAGCAGACCGCGGACAGGGAGAGTAGGCTATGGCTACACCTTC. The chain uses TRBV6-5 and TRBJ1-2, with 8 bases matching TRBD1. Germline CDR1 is MNHEY and CDR2 is SVGAGI. Trimming cost V 6 bases and J 4 bases; bases outside gene matches: 13. CDR3 length: 16 residues.

This clonotype was seen a handful of times. This sequence joins TRBV7-2 and TRBJ2-5; tentatively, D is TRBD1 (6 bases). V was cut by 2 bases and J by 5 bases, with 12 bases left in between. The length of the CDR3 is 14 residues. Germline-derived CDR1 and CDR2 are SGHTA and FQGNSA. This CDR3 is CASSLSAGAETQYF. In DNA, the CDR3 is TGTGCCAGCAGCTTATCCGCAGGGGCCGAGACCCAGTACTTC.

In its sample, this clonotype was seen a few times. The chain combines TRBV5-1 with TRBJ2-7; D unresolved. This CDR3 has 11 residues. Trimming removed 5 bases at V and 5 bases at J, with 8 bases between. Germline CDR1 is SGHRS and CDR2 is YFSETQ. DNA of the CDR3: TGCGCCAGCAGGTTAGTGCACGAGCAGTACTTC. Translating it yields CASRLVHEQYF.

There are many counts of this clonotype. J is TRBJ2-7 and V is TRBV5-6, with D hard to call. The CDR3 is 13 amino acids. The germline V and J ends were trimmed by 6 bases and 0 bases, with 10 bases remaining between them. Per the germline V gene, CDR1 is SGHDT and CDR2 is YYEEEE. The CDR3 DNA sequence: TGTGCCAGCACCGGCCCTCCCTCCTACGAGCAGTACGTC. This gives the protein CASTGPPSYEQYV.

The chain combines TRBV21-1 with TRBJ1-5; the tabulated D call, TRBD1, remains unverified against the DNA. TRBV21-1 counts as a pseudogene. The CDR3 covers 16 residues. The CDR3, as DNA: TGTGCCAGCAGCACCTACACAGGGGGCGTCAATCAGCCCCAGCATTTT. This codes for CASSTYTGGVNQPQHF.

This clonotype was detected a few times. The chain employs TRBV7-9 and TRBJ2-7; TRBD1 or TRBD2 may be the D gene (5 bases each). Trimming stripped 6 bases from V and 2 bases from J, with 8 bases between. This CDR3 region has 12 residues. Germline V CDR1 and CDR2: SEHNR, FQNEAQ (reference sequence). CDR3 amino acids: CASSRGPYEQYF. In DNA form, the CDR3 reads TGTGCCAGCAGTAGGGGACCCTACGAGCAGTACTTC.

The rearrangement links TRBV20-1 to TRBJ2-3, with 16 nucleotides matching TRBD2. V shed 3 bases and J 0 bases; nucleotides not matched to a gene: 6. This CDR3 comprises 18 residues. Per the germline V gene, CDR1 is DFQATT and CDR2 is SNEGSKA (reference sequence). The CDR3 protein is CSARGLAGGTFSTDTQYF. The CDR3 DNA sequence: TGCAGTGCTAGGGGACTAGCGGGGGGGACATTTAGCACAGATACGCAGTATTTT.

This chain joins TRBV7-6 and TRBJ1-6; perhaps TRBD1 as D (6 bases). Germline CDR1 and CDR2: SGHVS and FNYEAQ. The V end was cut by 5 bases, the J end by 3 bases, with 11 bases between. The CDR3 length is 15 residues. This chain's CDR3 is CASSRRTDYNSPLHF. The CDR3 bases are TGTGCCAGCAGCAGAAGGACAGACTATAATTCACCCCTCCACTTT.

This clonotype was seen once. This sequence joins TRBV4-2 and TRBJ2-3; 9 bases line up with TRBD2. Unmatched junction bases numbered 6, after V lost 1 base and J lost 1 base. This CDR3 region has 17 residues. Germline assignment: CDR1 LGHNA and CDR2 YNFKEQ. Here the CDR3 reads CASSQVSQRGGTDTQYF. As DNA, the CDR3 is TGTGCCAGCAGCCAAGTGTCCCAGCGGGGGGGCACAGATACGCAGTATTTT.

The rearrangement joins TRBV20-1 to TRBJ2-4; 7 bases align to TRBD1. Germline CDR1 and CDR2: DFQATT and SNEGSKA (reference sequence). V lost 5 bases, J lost 3 bases, and 7 bases stayed unmatched. The CDR3 has 14 residues. In nucleotides, the CDR3 is TGCAGTGCTCTCGACAGGGATGGCAAAAACATTCAGTACTTC. This sequence encodes CSALDRDGKNIQYF.